This passage covers 31 T cell receptor beta chains from one sample sequenced in a study of human T cells and chemical hapten exposure. Before extraction, the whole blood was not fractionated, and total RNA was taken from it. Via MiXCR, TCRdb re-called the 5' RACE reads, giving one row per CDR3 protein. The sample lists around 80,000 distinct CDR3 sequences; approximately 15% were seen once. These receptor sequences come from a female donor in good health.

The chain links TRBV6-6 to TRBJ1-1, with D tentatively TRBD1 (5 bases). V lost 8 bases and J lost 0, with 10 bases in between. The CDR3 consists of 13 residues. Germline lookup yields CDR1 MNHNY and CDR2 SVGAGI (reference sequence). The CDR3 region is CASLTGVNTEAFF. CDR3 sequence (DNA): TGTGCCAGCCTTACGGGGGTGAACACTGAAGCTTTCTTT.

This clonotype has just a few counts. The CDR3 spells CASSLDPGQGYNEQFF. In nucleotides, the CDR3 is TGCGCCAGCAGCTTGGATCCGGGACAGGGATACAATGAGCAGTTCTTC. The chain is built from TRBV5-1 and TRBJ2-1; the match to TRBD1 covers 9 bases. V shed 0 bases, J shed 4 bases, and the junction held 5 bases outside the gene matches. Germline lookup yields CDR1 SGHRS and CDR2 YFSETQ. The CDR3 contains 16 residues.

In this sample, this clonotype turned up a few times. The chain is built from TRBV30 and TRBJ1-5; D uncertain. V lost 1 base and J lost 5, with 9 bases in between. CDR1 is GTSNPN and CDR2 is SVGIG in the germline V gene (reference sequence). This CDR3 has 13 amino acids. The CDR3, as DNA: TGTGCCTGGAGTGCAGCCCTTGATCAGCCCCAGCATTTT. Residues: CAWSAALDQPQHF.

V and J are TRBV6-2 or TRBV6-3 and TRBJ1-1; D uncertain. V was clipped by 2 bases and J by 1 base, with 11 bases between them. The CDR3 runs 15 residues. Germline values: CDR1 MNHEY, CDR2 SVGEGT. DNA of the CDR3: TGTGCCAGCAGTTACCAGGCACACCGGAACACTGAAGCTTTCTTT. Translating it yields CASSYQAHRNTEAFF.

Worth noting for this clonotype: One base away lies a much larger clone, so this may be a sequencing read error. The rearrangement links TRBV19 to TRBJ2-1; the D is unclear. Germline-derived CDR1 and CDR2 are LNHDA and SQIVND (reference sequence). Trimming removed 4 bases at V and 5 bases at J, with 15 bases between. The CDR3 is 15 residues long. Here the CDR3 reads CASSTRPLEHNEQFF. CDR3 coding DNA: TGTGCCAGTAGTACAAGACCCCTGGAACACAATGAGCAGTTCTTC.

V and J are TRBV2 and TRBJ2-2, with TRBD1 as a possible D gene (5 bases). CDR1 and CDR2 (germline): SNHLY, FYNNEI. Trimming cost V 6 bases and J 6 bases, with 11 bases left between them. The CDR3 extends over 13 amino acids. CDR3 in amino acids: CASRARQSGELFF. Here the CDR3 DNA reads TGTGCCAGCAGGGCTAGACAGTCCGGGGAGCTGTTTTTT.

This clonotype was picked up a small number of times. The gene calls are TRBV7-8 and TRBJ2-3; D perhaps matches TRBD2 (5 bases). The V end was cut by 4 bases, the J end by 3 bases, with 14 bases between. Looked up from germline, CDR1 is SGHVS and CDR2 is FQNEAQ. The CDR3 covers 15 residues. The CDR3 DNA follows: TGTGCCAGCAGCTCCTTGAACGGGGAGACAGATACGCAGTATTTT. It yields the protein CASSSLNGETDTQYF.

V and J are TRBV20-1 and TRBJ2-3; D gene ambiguous. CDR1 and CDR2 from the germline V gene are DFQATT and SNEGSKA (reference sequence). The V end was cut by 7 bases, the J end by 3 bases, with 23 bases between. The CDR3 is 16 residues long. CDR3: CSVKTRLGVLTDTQYF. The CDR3 DNA is TGCAGTGTTAAGACCAGGCTAGGAGTGTTAACAGATACGCAGTATTTT.

The rearrangement joins TRBV7-2 to TRBJ1-2; D is unresolved. CDR1 and CDR2 (germline): SGHTA, FQGNSA. V was trimmed by 2 bases and J by 4 bases, leaving 11 bases between them. The CDR3 has 14 amino acids. The CDR3 sequence: CASSLSRSGYGYTF. In nucleotides, the CDR3 is TGTGCCAGCAGCTTAAGCAGGTCAGGCTATGGCTACACCTTC. Together with reference TRBV7-2 and TRBJ1-2, the CDR3 gives the full variable domain: GAGVSQSPSNKVTEKGKDVELRCDPISGHTALYWYRQSLGQGLEFLIYFQGNSAPDKSGLPSDRFSAERTGGSVSTLTIQRTQQEDSAVYLCASSLSRSGYGYTFGSGTRLTVV.

This clonotype was seen more than once but under ten times. The J gene is TRBJ1-3, the V gene TRBV5-6; 10 bases fit TRBD1. Germline CDR1 reads SGHDT; CDR2 reads YYEEEE. This CDR3 contains 15 residues. Trimming removed 5 bases from V and 4 bases from J; junction bases left unmatched: 6. CDR3 loop: CASRMTGGAGNTIYF. Here the CDR3 DNA reads TGTGCCAGCAGGATGACAGGGGGCGCCGGAAACACCATATATTTT.

The rearrangement uses TRBV2 and TRBJ1-1; 7 bases are a match to TRBD1. CDR1 SNHLY and CDR2 FYNNEI come from the germline V gene. The CDR3 covers 13 residues. V shed 6 bases and J 4 bases; nucleotides not matched to a gene: 5. The CDR3: CASSTGAGTEAFF. CDR3 in DNA: TGTGCCAGCAGCACAGGGGCGGGCACTGAAGCTTTCTTT.

This clonotype showed up just a few times. V is TRBV5-1 and J is TRBJ1-4; D not resolved. The CDR3 is 14 residues long. V lost 0 bases to trimming and J lost 2 bases, with 5 bases between them. The germline CDR1 and CDR2 sequences are SGHRS and YFSETQ. CDR3 loop: CASSLGRTNEKLFF. CDR3 nucleotide sequence: TGCGCCAGCAGCTTGGGACGGACTAATGAAAAACTGTTTTTT.

This clonotype was detected a few times. The chain is built from TRBV5-6 and TRBJ1-5; possible D gene TRBD1, 5 bases. Looked up from germline, CDR1 is SGHDT and CDR2 is YYEEEE. Trimming removed 0 bases at V and 5 bases at J, with 6 bases between. The CDR3 is 13 residues long. In DNA, the CDR3 is TGTGCCAGCAGCTTGGGAGGGGATCAGCCCCAGCATTTT. It codes for CASSLGGDQPQHF.

In its sample, this clonotype was seen a few times. The rearrangement links TRBV20-1 to TRBJ1-1, with unresolved D. Germline V gene data show CDR1 as DFQATT and CDR2 as SNEGSKA (reference sequence). Trimming removed 8 bases at V and 8 bases at J, with 18 bases between. There are 12 residues in the CDR3. The CDR3 region has the DNA TGCAGTATTCCTGGCCAGGTGGGAGAAGCTTTCTTT. This translates into CSIPGQVGEAFF.

The chain carries TRBV7-2 and TRBJ2-1; TRBD2 aligns across 10 bases. Germline values: CDR1 SGHTA, CDR2 FQGNSA. The CDR3 extends over 16 amino acids. V trimming: 5 bases; J trimming: 8 bases; junction bases outside the gene matches: 12. The CDR3 DNA follows: TGTGCCAGCAGCAAGAGGCGGTCTAGCGGGGGCGATGAGCAGTTCTTC. It yields the protein CASSKRRSSGGDEQFF.

CDR3 in amino acids: CASSLFGSGPENTEAFF. Written as DNA, the CDR3 is TGTGCCAGCAGCCTCTTCGGGAGCGGGCCTGAGAACACTGAAGCTTTCTTT. The gene calls are TRBV3-1 and TRBJ1-1; D is ambiguous. Between the trimmed V and J ends, which lost 4 bases and 1 base, there was a span of 19 bases. CDR1 and CDR2 from the germline V gene are LGHDT and YNNKEL (reference sequence). The CDR3 spans 17 residues.

The chain carries TRBV20-1 and TRBJ1-2; D ambiguous. The ends were cut back, 6 bases at V and 5 bases at J, with 16 bases in the middle. Looked up from germline, CDR1 is DFQATT and CDR2 is SNEGSKA (reference sequence). The length of the CDR3 is 13 residues. The CDR3 nucleotides are TGCAGTGCCCCCATGGACCGTAGGTATGGCTACACCTTC. Translation gives CSAPMDRRYGYTF.

This clonotype appeared a few times. The chain links TRBV4-2 to TRBJ1-4; the match to TRBD1 covers 7 bases. Trimming at V came to 3 bases and at J to 8 bases, leaving 6 bases not matched to a gene. Germline V gene data show CDR1 as LGHNA and CDR2 as YNFKEQ. The length of the CDR3 is 14 residues. The CDR3 protein is CASSQGTADEKLFF. The CDR3 coding sequence is TGTGCCAGCAGCCAGGGGACAGCTGACGAAAAACTGTTTTTT.

In this sample, this clonotype turned up many times. The chain is built from TRBV3-2 and TRBJ1-2. TRBV3-2 constitutes a pseudogene. This CDR3 has 17 residues. The CDR3 nucleotides read TGTGCCAGCAGCCAAGATCTTGGAGGCTGGGTGGTCTATGGCTACACCTTC. Its protein is CASSQDLGGWVVYGYTF.

J is TRBJ1-2 and V is TRBV19; D perhaps matches TRBD1 (5 bases). CDR1 and CDR2 from the germline V gene are LNHDA and SQIVND (reference sequence). The V end was cut by 8 bases, the J end by 2 bases, with 21 bases between. CDR3 length: 16 amino acids. CDR3 sequence reads: CASGRFGTEINYGYTF. The CDR3 DNA reads as TGTGCCAGTGGAAGGTTCGGGACGGAGATCAACTATGGCTACACCTTC.

CDR3 amino acids: CASVLGGANEKLFF. The CDR3 DNA reads TGTGCCAGCGTCCTAGGGGGGGCTAATGAAAAACTGTTTTTT. The chain uses TRBV6-1 and TRBJ1-4; D may be TRBD1 (6 bases). The CDR3 contains 14 residues. V lost 8 bases to trimming and J lost 3 bases, with 13 bases between them. Germline V gene sequence: CDR1 MNHNS, CDR2 SASEGT.

This clonotype was detected a few times. The V call is TRBV11-2, the J call TRBJ2-2; D is ambiguous. The ends were cut back, 2 bases at V and 8 bases at J, with 3 bases in the middle. The CDR3 is 11 residues long. CDR1 and CDR2 (germline): SGHAT, FQNNGV. The CDR3 sequence: CASSLSGELFF. In DNA form, the CDR3 reads TGTGCCAGCAGCTTATCGGGGGAGCTGTTTTTT.

This clonotype was observed at least ten times. The CDR3 reads CASSLGGTNNSPLHF. The CDR3 nucleotides read TGTGCCAGCAGCTTAGGGGGGACAAATAATTCACCCCTCCACTTT. The V call is TRBV7-2, the J call TRBJ1-6; a possible D gene is TRBD1 (6 bases). The V and J ends lost 1 base and 5 bases respectively, with 9 bases between them. Per germline, CDR1 SGHTA and CDR2 FQGNSA. The CDR3 runs to 15 residues. The variable domain in full, with the rest retrieved from reference TRBV7-2 and TRBJ1-6, is GAGVSQSPSNKVTEKGKDVELRCDPISGHTALYWYRQSLGQGLEFLIYFQGNSAPDKSGLPSDRFSAERTGGSVSTLTIQRTQQEDSAVYLCASSLGGTNNSPLHFGNGTRLTVT.

The V gene is TRBV7-9, the J gene TRBJ1-5; D is possibly TRBD1 (5 bases). V was clipped by 1 base and J by 4 bases, with 11 bases between them. Germline V gene data show CDR1 as SEHNR and CDR2 as FQNEAQ (reference sequence). The CDR3 contains 15 residues. The CDR3 nucleotides read TGTGCCAGCAGCTTAGATCAGGGCCTTAATCAGCCCCAGCATTTT. This translates into CASSLDQGLNQPQHF.

This clonotype was detected a few times. This chain connects TRBV6-5 to TRBJ1-5; D gene ambiguous. Germline V gene sequence: CDR1 MNHEY, CDR2 SVGAGI. Trimming removed 0 bases from V and 7 bases from J, with 7 bases in between. The CDR3 has 13 amino acids. CDR3 sequence: CASSYSREQPQHF. The DNA for the CDR3 is TGTGCCAGCAGTTACTCGAGGGAACAGCCCCAGCATTTT.

The J gene is TRBJ2-7, the V gene TRBV6-2 or TRBV6-3, with unresolved D. Trimming stripped 0 bases from V and 6 bases from J, with 6 bases between. The germline CDR1 and CDR2 sequences are MNHEY and SVGEGT. The CDR3 runs to 12 residues. The CDR3 DNA follows: TGTGCCAGCAGTTACTCTCGGCGCGAGCAGTACTTC. It codes for CASSYSRREQYF.

This chain links TRBV23-1 with TRBJ2-4; D not resolved. TRBV23-1 belongs to the ORF category, with a function that is uncertain. Trimming cost V 0 bases and J 0 bases, with 12 bases left between them. CDR3 length equals 17 residues. Here the CDR3 DNA reads TGCGCCAGCAGTCAATCGAGGCGGACCCTAGCCAAAAACATTCAGTACTTC. Translating it yields CASSQSRRTLAKNIQYF.

This clonotype was detected only once. The chain combines TRBV12-3 or TRBV12-4 with TRBJ1-2; 10 bases map to TRBD1. The CDR3 spans 14 residues. V was clipped by 6 bases and J by 4 bases; unmatched bases: 5. The CDR3 protein is CASSLTGGGYGYTF. CDR3 coding DNA: TGTGCCAGCAGCCTGACAGGGGGCGGCTATGGCTACACCTTC.

CDR3 coding DNA: TGTGCCAGCAGTTTGCAAAGCCCCGGTCAGGAGTGGCTCATGGGCTACACCTTC. This gives the protein CASSLQSPGQEWLMGYTF. This chain connects TRBV27 to TRBJ1-2; D is unclear. Trimming pared 3 bases from V and 8 bases from J, leaving 28 bases between. The CDR3 consists of 18 residues. Germline V gene lookup returns CDR1 MNHEY and CDR2 SMNVEV (reference sequence).

This clonotype showed up just a few times. The CDR3 is CATQVTRGTNTGELFF. The CDR3 bases are TGTGCCACCCAAGTAACGAGGGGCACGAACACCGGGGAGCTGTTTTTT. The V call is TRBV10-3, the J call TRBJ2-2; D tentatively reads TRBD1 or TRBD2 (5 bases each). The CDR3 sequence is 16 residues long. CDR1 ENHRY and CDR2 SYGVKD come from the germline V gene. V dropped 10 bases and J dropped 0 bases, with 18 bases sitting between them.

This clonotype came up a few times. This chain links TRBV4-1 with TRBJ1-1; tentative D call: TRBD1 (5 bases). Germline V lookup: CDR1 MGHRA, CDR2 YSYEKL. Trimming took off 1 base at V and 0 bases at J, with 24 bases between the two ends. The CDR3 loop spans 20 amino acids. In nucleotides, the CDR3 is TGCGCCAGCAGCCAAGGACTGAGAGGGGCCAAACTTCTAATGAACACTGAAGCTTTCTTT. Its protein is CASSQGLRGAKLLMNTEAFF.